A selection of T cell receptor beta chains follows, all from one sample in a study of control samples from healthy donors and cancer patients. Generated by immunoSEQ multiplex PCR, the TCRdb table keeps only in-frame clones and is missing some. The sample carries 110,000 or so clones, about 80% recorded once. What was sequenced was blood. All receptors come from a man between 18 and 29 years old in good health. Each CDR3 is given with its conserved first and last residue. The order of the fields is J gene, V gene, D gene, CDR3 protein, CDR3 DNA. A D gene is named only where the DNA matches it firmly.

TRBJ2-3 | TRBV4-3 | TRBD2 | CASSLSAGATDTQYF | TGCGCCAGCAGCCTTTCAGCGGGGGCGACAGATACGCAGTATTTT
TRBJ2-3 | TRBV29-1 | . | CSVDGIWGASTDTQYF | TGCAGCGTTGACGGGATATGGGGGGCTAGCACAGATACGCAGTATTTT
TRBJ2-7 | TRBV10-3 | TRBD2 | CATADRRGSAEQYF | TGTGCCACCGCAGACCGGCGGGGGTCCGCCGAGCAGTACTTC
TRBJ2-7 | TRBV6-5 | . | CASTSRTAPYEQYF | TGTGCCAGCACCTCCAGGACAGCTCCCTACGAGCAGTACTTC
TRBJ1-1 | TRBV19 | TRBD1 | CASSISTGLNTEAFF | TGTGCCAGTAGTATATCGACAGGGCTGAACACTGAAGCTTTCTTT
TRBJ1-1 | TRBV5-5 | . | CASSLGRANTEAFF | TGTGCCAGCAGCTTGGGCAGGGCGAACACTGAAGCTTTCTTT
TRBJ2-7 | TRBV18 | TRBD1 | CASSRTGASYEQYF | TGTGCCAGCTCTCGGACAGGGGCCTCGTACGAGCAGTACTTC
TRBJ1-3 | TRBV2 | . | CASSEGPGYSGNTIYF | TGTGCCAGCAGTGAGGGGCCCGGGTACTCTGGAAACACCATATATTTT
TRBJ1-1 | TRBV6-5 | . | CASTQGDLSEAFF | TGTGCCAGTACACAGGGAGATTTATCTGAAGCTTTCTTT
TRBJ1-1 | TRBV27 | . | CATRDGPSYTEAFF | TGTGCCACCAGAGACGGACCGTCATACACTGAAGCTTTCTTT
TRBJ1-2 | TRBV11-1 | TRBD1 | CATRQGNNYGYTF | TGTGCCACGCGACAGGGGAATAACTATGGCTACACCTTC
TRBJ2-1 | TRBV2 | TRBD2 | CASSGSGGLGFF | TGTGCCAGCAGTGGAAGCGGGGGATTGGGGTTCTTC
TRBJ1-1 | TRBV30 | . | CAWQDLDTEAFF | TGTGCCTGGCAGGACCTGGACACTGAAGCTTTCTTT
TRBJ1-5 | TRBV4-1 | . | CASSASGARKGLSPQHF | TGCGCCAGCAGCGCCTCCGGGGCGAGGAAGGGATTGTCGCCCCAGCATTTT
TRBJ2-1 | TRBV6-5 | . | CASTVDYYNEQFF | TGTGCCAGCACAGTGGATTACTACAATGAGCAGTTCTTC
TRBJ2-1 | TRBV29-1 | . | CSVEGRGSSYNEQFF | TGCAGCGTTGAAGGGCGGGGTAGCTCCTACAATGAGCAGTTCTTC
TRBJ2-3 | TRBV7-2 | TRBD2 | CASSRGGADTQYF | TGTGCCAGCAGCAGGGGAGGGGCAGATACGCAGTATTTT
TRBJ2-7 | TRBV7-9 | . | CASSDRDTSLPEQYF | TGTGCCAGCAGCGACCGGGACACAAGTCTCCCCGAGCAGTACTTC
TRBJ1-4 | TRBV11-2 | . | CASSPTGSSREKLFF | TGTGCCAGCAGCCCGACAGGCTCGAGTCGTGAAAAACTGTTTTTT
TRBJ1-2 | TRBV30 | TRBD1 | CAGQGNDYGYTF | TGTGCCGGACAGGGGAACGACTATGGCTACACCTTC
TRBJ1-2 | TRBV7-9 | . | CASSLGTGGRYGYTF | TGTGCCAGCAGCTTAGGTACCGGGGGCCGGTATGGCTACACCTTC
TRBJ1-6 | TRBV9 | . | CASSVDGLSSYNSPLHF | TGTGCCAGCAGCGTTGACGGACTATCCTCCTATAATTCACCCCTCCACTTT
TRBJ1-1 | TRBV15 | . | CATSRDRGEAFF | TGTGCCACCAGCAGAGATCGGGGGGAAGCTTTCTTT